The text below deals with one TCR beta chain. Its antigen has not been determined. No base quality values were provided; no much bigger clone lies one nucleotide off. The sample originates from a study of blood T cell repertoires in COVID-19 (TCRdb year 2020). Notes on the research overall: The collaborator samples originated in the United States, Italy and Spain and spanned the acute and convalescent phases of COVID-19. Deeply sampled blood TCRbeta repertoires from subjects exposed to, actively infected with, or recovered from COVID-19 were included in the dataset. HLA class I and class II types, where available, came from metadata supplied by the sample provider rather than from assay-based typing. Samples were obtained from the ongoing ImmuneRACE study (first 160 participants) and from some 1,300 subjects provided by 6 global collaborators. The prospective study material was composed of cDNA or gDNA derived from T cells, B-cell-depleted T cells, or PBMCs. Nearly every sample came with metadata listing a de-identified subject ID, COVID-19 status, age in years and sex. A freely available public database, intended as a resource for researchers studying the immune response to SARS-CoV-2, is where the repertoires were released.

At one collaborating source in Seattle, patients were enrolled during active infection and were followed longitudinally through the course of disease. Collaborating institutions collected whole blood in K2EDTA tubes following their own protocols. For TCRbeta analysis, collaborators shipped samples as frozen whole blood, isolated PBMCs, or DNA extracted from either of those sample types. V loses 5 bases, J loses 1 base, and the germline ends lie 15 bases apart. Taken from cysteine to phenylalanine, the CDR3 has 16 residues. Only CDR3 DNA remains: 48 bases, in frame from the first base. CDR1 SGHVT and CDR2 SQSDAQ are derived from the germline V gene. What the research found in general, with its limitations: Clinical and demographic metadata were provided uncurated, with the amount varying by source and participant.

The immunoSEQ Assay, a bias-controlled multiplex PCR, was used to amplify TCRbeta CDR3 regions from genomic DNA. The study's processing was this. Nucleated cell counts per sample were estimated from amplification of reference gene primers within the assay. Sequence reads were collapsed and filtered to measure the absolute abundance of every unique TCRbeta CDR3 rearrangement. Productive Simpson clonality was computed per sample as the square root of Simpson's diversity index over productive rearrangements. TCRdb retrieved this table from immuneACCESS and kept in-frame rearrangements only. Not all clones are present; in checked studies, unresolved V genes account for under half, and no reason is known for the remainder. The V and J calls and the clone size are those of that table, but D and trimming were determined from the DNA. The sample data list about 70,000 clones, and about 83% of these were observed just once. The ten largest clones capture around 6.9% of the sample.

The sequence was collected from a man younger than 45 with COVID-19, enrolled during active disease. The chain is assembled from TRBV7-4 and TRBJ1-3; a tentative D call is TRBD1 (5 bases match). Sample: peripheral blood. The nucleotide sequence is TGTGCCAGCAGCCCCCGGGCAGGGCGATCTGGAAACACCATATATTTT. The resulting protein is CASSPRAGRSGNTIYF.